The 30 T cell receptor beta chains reported below all come from one sample, sequenced in a study of blood T cell repertoires in COVID-19. The method was immunoSEQ multiplex PCR; TCRdb's version includes in-frame clones alone and lacks a portion of them. Of 180,000 or so clones listed, around 87% are singletons. The source material was peripheral blood. The receptor source for this set is a woman in her 30s with active or convalescent COVID-19.

The chain recombines TRBV9 with TRBJ2-6; D is possibly TRBD1 (5 bases). The CDR3 is 15 amino acids. Germline values: CDR1 SGDLS, CDR2 YYNGEE. The germline V and J ends were trimmed by 3 bases and 0 bases, with 7 bases remaining between them. CDR3 residues: CASSAGNSGANVLTF. The DNA for the CDR3 is TGTGCCAGCAGCGCAGGGAACTCTGGGGCCAACGTCCTGACTTTC. Looking up the rest from reference TRBV9 and TRBJ2-6 gives the full variable domain: DSGVTQTPKHLITATGQRVTLRCSPRSGDLSVYWYQQSLDQGLQFLIQYYNGEERAKGNILERFSAQQFPDLHSELNLSSLELGDSALYFCASSAGNSGANVLTFGAGSRLTVL.

This clone was recorded a few times. This chain links TRBV7-6 with TRBJ1-3; 9 positions match TRBD1. Germline V CDR1 and CDR2: SGHVS, FNYEAQ. The junction had 8 bases not matched to a gene; V was cut back by 5 bases and J by 6 bases. This CDR3 region has 15 residues. The CDR3 sequence is CASSAGTGMKNTIYF. The DNA for the CDR3 is TGTGCCAGCAGCGCCGGGACAGGGATGAAAAACACCATATATTTT.

This clone has just one count. The CDR3 sequence: CASSLLTGELFF. The CDR3 DNA follows: TGTGCCAGCAGTCTACTCACCGGGGAGCTGTTTTTT. This chain connects TRBV28 to TRBJ2-2, with no clear D. Trimming cost V 5 bases and J 4 bases, with 5 bases left between them. Looked up from germline, CDR1 is MDHEN and CDR2 is SYDVKM. The CDR3 loop spans 12 amino acids.

The V and J genes are TRBV6-5 and TRBJ1-1, with D perhaps matching TRBD1 (6 bases). V lost 4 bases and J 9 bases, leaving 9 bases between the germline ends. Germline assignment: CDR1 MNHEY and CDR2 SVGAGI. The CDR3 extends over 11 amino acids. In DNA, the CDR3 is TGTGCCAGCAGTTCACAGGGAAAAGCTTTCTTT. This sequence encodes CASSSQGKAFF.

This clone has just a few counts. The chain has TRBV12-1 and TRBJ1-6; the table assigns TRBD1, which was not confirmed against the DNA. TRBV12-1 represents a pseudogene. This CDR3 is built from 17 residues. The CDR3 DNA follows: TGTGCCAGCAGCTGGGGGACAGGGTGGTCCTATAATTCACCCCTCCACTTT. Translating gives CASSWGTGWSYNSPLHF.

The rearrangement links TRBV11-2 to TRBJ2-7; perhaps TRBD1 as D (6 bases). The CDR3 runs 15 residues. Germline CDR1 is SGHAT and CDR2 is FQNNGV. The V gene lost 0 bases and the J gene lost 2 bases, with 11 bases spanning the gap. This CDR3 is CASSLDGAGAYEQYF. The CDR3 DNA follows: TGTGCCAGCAGCTTAGATGGAGCAGGGGCCTACGAGCAGTACTTC. The variable domain in full, completed from reference TRBV11-2 and TRBJ2-7, reads EAGVAQSPRYKIIEKRQSVAFWCNPISGHATLYWYQQILGQGPKLLIQFQNNGVVDDSQLPKDRFSAERLKGVDSTLKIQPAKLEDSAVYLCASSLDGAGAYEQYFGPGTRLTVT.

This chain links TRBV19 with TRBJ1-5; D ambiguous. Germline CDR1 and CDR2: LNHDA and SQIVND (reference sequence). Trimming left V 7 bases short and J 3 bases short, with 16 bases between. CDR3 length equals 15 residues. The DNA of the CDR3 is TGTGCCAGTAAGCAGGACTCCTCCTCCAATCAGCCCCAGCATTTT. Its protein is CASKQDSSSNQPQHF.

This clone turned up a few times. The chain links TRBV2 to TRBJ1-2, with a tentative D call TRBD1 (5 bases). With 6 bases removed from V and 8 bases from J, the gap between germline ends came to 16 bases. This CDR3 is 13 amino acids long. Per germline, CDR1 SNHLY and CDR2 FYNNEI. The CDR3 loop reads CASSTGPFGGYTF. In DNA form, the CDR3 reads TGTGCCAGCAGCACAGGACCTTTCGGCGGCTACACCTTC.

V is TRBV7-6 and J is TRBJ1-1; TRBD1 agrees at 8 bases. This CDR3 contains 16 residues. Unmatched junction bases numbered 11, after V lost 7 bases and J lost 1 base. Germline-derived CDR1 and CDR2 are SGHVS and FNYEAQ. CDR3: CASTLGTGQGNTEAFF. In DNA form, the CDR3 reads TGTGCCAGCACTTTGGGGACAGGACAGGGGAACACTGAAGCTTTCTTT.

The genes are TRBV27 and TRBJ1-1; possible D gene TRBD1, 5 bases. The germline gives CDR1 MNHEY, CDR2 SMNVEV (reference sequence). Trimming removed 6 bases from V and 2 bases from J, with 19 bases in between. The CDR3 is made up of 16 amino acids. The chain's CDR3 is CASRSPPGRANTEAFF. The CDR3 nucleotides read TGTGCCAGCAGATCGCCACCCGGCAGGGCTAACACTGAAGCTTTCTTT.

The V call is TRBV7-9, the J call TRBJ1-5, with 7 bases fitting TRBD1. J gave up 1 base and V 5 bases, and 5 bases lay outside the gene matches. Germline V lookup: CDR1 SEHNR, CDR2 FQNEAQ (reference sequence). The CDR3 consists of 15 residues. CDR3 DNA sequence: TGTGCCAGCAGCCCAGGGGGGAGGAGCAATCAGCCCCAGCATTTT. Its protein is CASSPGGRSNQPQHF.

The rearrangement links TRBV9 to TRBJ2-1; tentatively, D is TRBD2 (5 bases). The ends were cut back, 2 bases at V and 0 bases at J, with 15 bases in the middle. This CDR3 is built from 17 residues. CDR1 SGDLS and CDR2 YYNGEE come from the germline V gene. The CDR3 DNA sequence: TGTGCCAGCAGCGTCGGGAAAAATTTTTACTCCTACAATGAGCAGTTCTTC. It specifies CASSVGKNFYSYNEQFF.

The chain joins TRBV7-8 to TRBJ1-5; D remains unclear. The CDR3 loop spans 12 amino acids. V lost 5 bases and J 9 bases, leaving 11 bases between the germline ends. Germline-derived CDR1 and CDR2 are SGHVS and FQNEAQ. CDR3 sequence reads: CASSAGQRPQHF. CDR3 nucleotides: TGTGCCAGCAGCGCCGGCCAGCGGCCCCAGCATTTT.

CDR3 coding DNA: TGTGCCAGCGGGACAGGGAGCACAGATACGCAGTATTTT. This codes for CASGTGSTDTQYF. V gene TRBV24-1 combines with J gene TRBJ2-3, with TRBD1 matching over 9 bases. Germline assignment: CDR1 KGHDR and CDR2 SFDVKD. This CDR3 is 13 amino acids long. The trim removed 11 bases at V and 0 bases at J, leaving 2 bases unmatched.

The J gene is TRBJ1-2, the V gene TRBV4-1, with 9 bases lining up with TRBD1. The ends lost 4 bases at V and 6 bases at J; junction bases unmatched: 6. This CDR3 comprises 14 residues. Germline CDR1 is MGHRA and CDR2 is YSYEKL. The CDR3 loop is CASSLGQGTHGYTF. CDR3 bases: TGCGCCAGCAGCCTTGGACAGGGGACCCATGGCTACACCTTC.

The rearrangement joins TRBV7-9 to TRBJ2-3; the D gene is possibly TRBD2 (5 bases). Trimming left V 5 bases short and J 3 bases short, with 18 bases between. CDR1 SEHNR and CDR2 FQNEAQ come from the germline V gene (reference sequence). The CDR3 extends over 16 amino acids. DNA for the CDR3: TGTGCCAGCAGCCGTCCCACCCGGGCGGGTACAGATACGCAGTATTTT. Its protein product is CASSRPTRAGTDTQYF.

V gene TRBV4-1 combines with J gene TRBJ1-2; unclear D gene. V was shortened by 1 base and J by 0 bases, with 15 bases between the two germline ends. Germline V gives CDR1 MGHRA, CDR2 YSYEKL. The CDR3 is 17 amino acids. The CDR3 bases are TGCGCCAGCAGCCAAGCGTTATCACAGATCTCTAACTATGGCTACACCTTC. Residues: CASSQALSQISNYGYTF.

A single count supports this clone. The chain recombines TRBV4-1 with TRBJ1-4; D is unclear. Trimming removed 0 bases at V and 8 bases at J, with 19 bases between. Germline assignment: CDR1 MGHRA and CDR2 YSYEKL. The CDR3 spans 17 residues. The DNA of the CDR3 is TGCGCCAGCAGCCAAGAGGATACAGCAGCTACTTACGAAAAACTGTTTTTT. This translates into CASSQEDTAATYEKLFF.

In DNA, the CDR3 is TGTGCCAGCAGTTCCAGACAGGGACATGATTCACCCCTCCACTTT. It specifies CASSSRQGHDSPLHF. V is TRBV27 and J is TRBJ1-6, with 7 bases aligning to TRBD1. CDR3 length: 15 amino acids. The V gene end was trimmed by 4 bases and the J gene end by 8 bases; junction bases not matched to a gene: 8. Germline assignment: CDR1 MNHEY and CDR2 SMNVEV (reference sequence).

The gene calls are TRBV28 and TRBJ1-1; D may be TRBD1 (5 bases). Looked up from germline, CDR1 is MDHEN and CDR2 is SYDVKM. The CDR3 has 13 residues. V was clipped by 2 bases and J by 3 bases, with 7 bases between them. The CDR3 sequence is CASSLIRDTEAFF. The CDR3 region has the DNA TGTGCCAGCAGTTTAATCAGGGACACTGAAGCTTTCTTT.

The CDR3 spells CASSLIINEKLFF. The DNA of the CDR3 is TGTGCCAGCAGCCTTATAATTAATGAAAAACTGTTTTTT. The V and J genes are TRBV28 and TRBJ1-4; D gene unclear. In germline, CDR1 is MDHEN, CDR2 SYDVKM. The CDR3 contains 13 residues. Trimming shortened V by 6 bases and J by 4 bases, and 9 bases separated the two germline ends.

This chain uses TRBV2 with TRBJ2-1, with TRBD2 matching over 13 bases. The CDR3 is made up of 13 amino acids. V gave up 11 bases and J gave up 3 bases; unmatched junction bases: 1. The germline V gene encodes CDR1 SNHLY and CDR2 FYNNEI. The CDR3 DNA sequence: TGTGCCTGGACTAGCGGGGGCTACAATGAGCAGTTCTTC. Its protein is CAWTSGGYNEQFF.

This clone was counted a few times. The chain couples TRBV27 to TRBJ1-5, with a tentative D call TRBD1 (6 bases). Germline V gene data show CDR1 as MNHEY and CDR2 as SMNVEV (reference sequence). The length of the CDR3 is 19 residues. V was trimmed by 4 bases and J by 4 bases, leaving 26 bases between them. The CDR3 coding sequence is TGTGCCAGCAGTTCCCTTTCCGTTGTATTCTCAGGGGAAAATCAGCCCCAGCATTTT. Translating gives CASSSLSVVFSGENQPQHF.

The CDR3 loop reads CASSPSTGGLGGYTF. The CDR3 DNA reads as TGTGCCAGCAGTCCCTCCACAGGGGGCCTAGGGGGCTACACCTTC. The chain combines TRBV27 with TRBJ1-2; 9 bases fit TRBD1. V lost 5 bases, J lost 8 bases, and 12 bases stayed unmatched. Per the germline V gene, CDR1 is MNHEY and CDR2 is SMNVEV (reference sequence). This CDR3 comprises 15 residues.

V gene TRBV27 combines with J gene TRBJ1-5, with D possibly being TRBD1 (5 bases). From germline, CDR1 is MNHEY and CDR2 SMNVEV (reference sequence). The ends were cut back, 4 bases at V and 6 bases at J, with 10 bases in the middle. This CDR3 spans 13 amino acids. The CDR3 nucleotides are TGTGCCAGCAGTTGGGGCATCGGTCAGCCCCAGCATTTT. It codes for CASSWGIGQPQHF.

This chain joins TRBV6-5 and TRBJ2-1; TRBD1 agrees at 8 bases. The CDR3 consists of 13 residues. Germline assignment: CDR1 MNHEY and CDR2 SVGAGI. V dropped 7 bases and J dropped 5; count of bases not matched to a gene: 4. CDR3 DNA: TGTGCCAGCATCGGACAGGGCGACAATGAGCAGTTCTTC. It encodes CASIGQGDNEQFF.

V usage is TRBV10-1 and J usage is TRBJ1-2, with 8 positions matching TRBD1. With V trimmed by 10 bases and J by 8 bases, 15 bases remained unmatched. The germline V gene has CDR1 WNHNN and CDR2 SYGVQD (reference sequence). This CDR3 contains 14 residues. The CDR3 loop is CATEAVGGTGGYTF. In DNA, the CDR3 is TGCGCCACCGAAGCCGTTGGTGGGACAGGAGGCTACACCTTC.

The V and J genes are TRBV6-6 and TRBJ2-2; a possible D gene is TRBD1 (5 bases). CDR1 and CDR2 from the germline V gene are MNHNY and SVGAGI (reference sequence). The CDR3 sequence is 14 residues long. V was clipped by 0 bases and J by 6 bases, with 8 bases between them. CDR3 sequence: CASSYSGVAGELFF. The CDR3 nucleotides read TGTGCCAGCAGTTACTCAGGGGTCGCCGGGGAGCTGTTTTTT.

This rearrangement joins TRBV29-1 to TRBJ1-3; 8 bases line up with TRBD1. This CDR3 comprises 17 residues. V dropped 4 bases and J dropped 4; count of bases not matched to a gene: 15. CDR1 is SQVTM and CDR2 is ANQGSEA in the germline V gene. CDR3 residues: CSVVGEYQGAAGNTIYF. CDR3 in DNA: TGCAGCGTTGTGGGGGAATACCAGGGGGCGGCGGGAAACACCATATATTTT.

The CDR3 loop is CASSFRWTENTEAFF. CDR3 sequence (DNA): TGTGCCAGCAGCTTTAGGTGGACAGAGAACACTGAAGCTTTCTTT. V usage is TRBV5-4 and J usage is TRBJ1-1; a possible D gene is TRBD1 (6 bases). The germline V gene has CDR1 SGHNT and CDR2 YYREEE (reference sequence). Trimming took off 2 bases at V and 1 base at J, with 12 bases between the two ends. The CDR3 consists of 15 residues. Full variable domain (missing parts from reference TRBV5-4 and TRBJ1-1): ETGVTQSPTHLIKTRGQQVTLRCSSQSGHNTVSWYQQALGQGPQFIFQYYREEENGRGNFPPRFSGLQFPNYSSELNVNALELDDSALYLCASSFRWTENTEAFFGQGTRLTVV.